This TCR beta chain was recovered during a study of metastatic and nonmetastatic thyroid tumors. Study in general: Samples came from malignant and benign thyroid patients, and repertoires were compared across blood and tumor or nodule tissue. Study-wide findings and caveats: When malignant thyroid tumors were compared with benign nodules, TCR beta diversity was reportedly significantly higher in the malignant tumors. This held in both blood and tumor samples.

Before thyroid surgery, none of the patients had received any treatment. This clone was found a few times. What it binds is not known. A read error may account for a junction end that differs from germline. This CDR3 comprises 15 residues. Per the germline V gene, CDR1 is SGHAT and CDR2 is FQNNGV. TCRdb re-called the PCR reads with MiXCR. This table has around 35,000 clones, roughly 15% appearing once. The specimen sequenced was blood. This clonotype originated in a female donor with papillary thyroid cancer or a benign thyroid nodule (not recorded which). Some clones in this sample may be carry-over from other donors' samples. This rearrangement joins TRBV11-2 to TRBJ2-1; 10 nucleotides align to TRBD1. CDR3 coding DNA: TGCGCCAGCAGCTTAGATCCGACAGGGGGCCGGGAGCAGTTCTTC. Protein: CASSLDPTGGREQFF.